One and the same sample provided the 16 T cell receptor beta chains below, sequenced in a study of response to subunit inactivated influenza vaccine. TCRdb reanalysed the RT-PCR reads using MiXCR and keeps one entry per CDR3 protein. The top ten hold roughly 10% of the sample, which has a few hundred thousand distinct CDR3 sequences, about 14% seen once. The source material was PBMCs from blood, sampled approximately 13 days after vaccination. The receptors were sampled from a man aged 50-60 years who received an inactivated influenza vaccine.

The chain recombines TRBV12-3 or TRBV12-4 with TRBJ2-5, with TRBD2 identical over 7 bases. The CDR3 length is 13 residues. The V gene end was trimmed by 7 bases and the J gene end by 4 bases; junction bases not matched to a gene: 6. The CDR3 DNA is TGTGCCAGCACCTGGGGGGGTCCAGAGACCCAGTACTTC. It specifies CASTWGGPETQYF.

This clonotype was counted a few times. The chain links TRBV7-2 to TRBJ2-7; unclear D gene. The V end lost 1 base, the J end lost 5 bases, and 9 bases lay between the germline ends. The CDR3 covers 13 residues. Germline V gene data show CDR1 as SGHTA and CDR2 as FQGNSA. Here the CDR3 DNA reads TGTGCCAGCAGCTTAGGGGTTGAGAACGAGCAGTACTTC. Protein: CASSLGVENEQYF.

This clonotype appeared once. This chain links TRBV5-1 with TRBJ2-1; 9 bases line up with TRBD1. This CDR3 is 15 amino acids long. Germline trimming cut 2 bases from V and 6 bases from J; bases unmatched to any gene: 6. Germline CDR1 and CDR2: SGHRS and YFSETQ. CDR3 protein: CASSFLDRGGNEQFF. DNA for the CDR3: TGCGCCAGCAGCTTCCTGGACAGGGGTGGCAATGAGCAGTTCTTC. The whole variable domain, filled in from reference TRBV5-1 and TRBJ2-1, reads KAGVTQTPRYLIKTRGQQVTLSCSPISGHRSVSWYQQTPGQGLQFLFEYFSETQRNKGNFPGRFSGRQFSNSRSEMNVSTLELGDSALYLCASSFLDRGGNEQFFGPGTRLTVL.

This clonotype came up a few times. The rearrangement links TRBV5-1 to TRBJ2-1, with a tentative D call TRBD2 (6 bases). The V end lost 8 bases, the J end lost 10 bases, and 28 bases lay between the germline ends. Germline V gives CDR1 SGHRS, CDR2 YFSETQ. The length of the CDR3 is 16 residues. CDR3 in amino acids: CASKLAGRSPGREQFF. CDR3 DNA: TGCGCCAGTAAACTTGCGGGGCGTAGCCCTGGACGGGAGCAGTTCTTC.

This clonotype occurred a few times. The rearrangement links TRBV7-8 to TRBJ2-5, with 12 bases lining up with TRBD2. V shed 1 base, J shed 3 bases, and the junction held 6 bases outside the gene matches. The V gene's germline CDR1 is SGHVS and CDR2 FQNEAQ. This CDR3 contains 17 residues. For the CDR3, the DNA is TGTGCCAGCAGCTTAGGACTCCGGACTAGCGGGAAAGAGACCCAGTACTTC. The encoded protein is CASSLGLRTSGKETQYF.

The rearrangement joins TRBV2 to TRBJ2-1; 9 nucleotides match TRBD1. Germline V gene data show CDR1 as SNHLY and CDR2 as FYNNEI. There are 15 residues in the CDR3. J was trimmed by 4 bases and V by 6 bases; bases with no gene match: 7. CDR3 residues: CASRVQGAGYNEQFF. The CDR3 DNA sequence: TGTGCCAGCAGAGTACAGGGGGCGGGTTACAATGAGCAGTTCTTC.

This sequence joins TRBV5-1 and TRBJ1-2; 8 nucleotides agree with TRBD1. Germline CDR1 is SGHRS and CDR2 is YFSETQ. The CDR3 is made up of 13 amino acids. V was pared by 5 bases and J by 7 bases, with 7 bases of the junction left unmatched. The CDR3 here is CASREGQGGGYTF. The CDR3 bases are TGCGCCAGCAGGGAAGGACAGGGAGGTGGCTACACCTTC.

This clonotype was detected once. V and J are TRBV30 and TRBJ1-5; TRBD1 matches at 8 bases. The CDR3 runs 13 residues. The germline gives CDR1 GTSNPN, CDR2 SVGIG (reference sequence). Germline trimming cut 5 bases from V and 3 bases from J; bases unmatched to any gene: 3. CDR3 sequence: CAWGQGHNQPQHF. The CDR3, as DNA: TGTGCCTGGGGACAGGGCCACAATCAGCCCCAGCATTTT.

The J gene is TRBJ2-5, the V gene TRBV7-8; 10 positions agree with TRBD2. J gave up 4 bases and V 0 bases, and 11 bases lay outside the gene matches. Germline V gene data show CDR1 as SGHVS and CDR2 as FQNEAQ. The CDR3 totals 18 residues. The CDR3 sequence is CASSLAITLSGRGETQYF. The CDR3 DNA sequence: TGTGCCAGCAGCTTAGCCATAACCCTGAGCGGGAGGGGAGAGACCCAGTACTTC.

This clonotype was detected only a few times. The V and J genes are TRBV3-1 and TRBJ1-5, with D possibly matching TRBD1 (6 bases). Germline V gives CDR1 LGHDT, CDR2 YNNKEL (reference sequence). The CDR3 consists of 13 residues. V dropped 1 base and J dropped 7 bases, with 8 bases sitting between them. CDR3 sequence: CASSQGGGQPQHF. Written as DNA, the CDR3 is TGTGCCAGCAGCCAAGGAGGGGGACAGCCCCAGCATTTT.

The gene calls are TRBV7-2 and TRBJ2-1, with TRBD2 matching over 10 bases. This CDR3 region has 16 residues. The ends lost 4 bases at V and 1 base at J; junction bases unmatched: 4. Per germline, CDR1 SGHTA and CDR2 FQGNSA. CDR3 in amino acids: CASSWTSGNSYNEQFF. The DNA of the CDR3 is TGTGCCAGCAGCTGGACTAGCGGAAATTCCTACAATGAGCAGTTCTTC.

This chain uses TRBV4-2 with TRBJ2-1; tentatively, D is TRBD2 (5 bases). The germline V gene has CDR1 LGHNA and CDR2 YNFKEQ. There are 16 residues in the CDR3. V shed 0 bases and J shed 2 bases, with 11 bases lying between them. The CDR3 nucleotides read TGTGCCAGCAGCCAAGATCGAGGGATCACCTACAATGAGCAGTTCTTC. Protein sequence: CASSQDRGITYNEQFF.

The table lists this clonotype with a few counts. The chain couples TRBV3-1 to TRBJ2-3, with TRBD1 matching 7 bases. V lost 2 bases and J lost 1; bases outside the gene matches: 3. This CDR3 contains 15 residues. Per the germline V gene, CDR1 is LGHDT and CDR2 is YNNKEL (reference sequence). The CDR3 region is CASSQHRGGTDTQYF. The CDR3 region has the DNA TGTGCCAGCAGCCAACACAGGGGAGGCACAGATACGCAGTATTTT.

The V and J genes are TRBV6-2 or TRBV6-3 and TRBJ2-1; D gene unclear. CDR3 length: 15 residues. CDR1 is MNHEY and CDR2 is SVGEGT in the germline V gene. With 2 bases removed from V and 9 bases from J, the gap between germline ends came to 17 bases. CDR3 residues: CASSYDYGLVPEQFF. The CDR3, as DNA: TGTGCCAGCAGTTACGATTATGGTCTAGTGCCTGAGCAGTTCTTC.

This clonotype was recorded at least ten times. In nucleotides, the CDR3 is TGTGCCAGCAGTTTTACAGGCCCAACGGCGGAGCAGTACTTC. Translation gives CASSFTGPTAEQYF. V and J are TRBV6-5 and TRBJ2-7; D is perhaps TRBD1 (5 bases). Trimming shortened V by 4 bases and J by 7 bases, and 17 bases separated the two germline ends. The CDR3 consists of 14 residues. CDR1 and CDR2 from the germline V gene are MNHEY and SVGAGI.

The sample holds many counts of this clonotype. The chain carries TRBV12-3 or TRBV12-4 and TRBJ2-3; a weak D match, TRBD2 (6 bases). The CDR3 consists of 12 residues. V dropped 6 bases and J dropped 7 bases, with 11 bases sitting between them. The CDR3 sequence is CASRPGLYTQYF. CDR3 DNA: TGTGCCAGCAGGCCGGGACTCTATACGCAGTATTTT.